A selection of T cell receptor beta chains follows, all from one sample in a study of human T cells and chemical hapten exposure. Each CDR3 protein is one row after TCRdb ran MiXCR on the RACE reads. The sample yields a few hundred thousand distinct CDR3 sequences, roughly 8.9% seen once. This specimen consisted of whole blood, obtained in connection with sensitization to the hapten diphenylcyclopropenone (DPC). The receptors were gathered from a woman aged 40 to 50 with alopecia areata. Some clones in this sample may be carry-over from other donors' samples. The CDR3 runs from the conserved cysteine through the conserved F or W. Fields, in order: CDR3 length, V gene, J gene, D gene, clone size, CDR3 protein, CDR3 DNA. A D gene is named only where the DNA matches it firmly. For some rows the clone size is stated as once, few or many, or as a class when expanded; others skip it.

15	TRBV5-1	TRBJ2-7	TRBD2	few	CASSSGGLGTYEQYF	TGCGCCAGCAGCTCAGGAGGACTAGGGACCTACGAGCAGTACTTC
17	TRBV27	TRBJ1-4	NA	few	CASSFGSWAGTNEKLFF	TGTGCCAGCAGTTTCGGGAGTTGGGCAGGGACTAATGAAAAACTGTTTTTT
12	TRBV14	TRBJ2-3	NA	few	CASSQVRGTQYF	TGTGCCAGCAGCCAAGTACGTGGTACGCAGTATTTT
17	TRBV28	TRBJ2-5	NA	NA	CASSLSLGVGGAETQYF	TGTGCCAGCAGTTTATCCCTTGGGGTAGGGGGTGCGGAGACCCAGTACTTC
16	TRBV4-3	TRBJ2-1	TRBD1	few	CASSNRDRGQYNEQFF	TGCGCCAGCAGCAACCGGGACAGGGGGCAATACAATGAGCAGTTCTTC
16	TRBV10-1	TRBJ2-7	TRBD1	NA	CAGCETGTLNRHEQYF	TGCGCCGGCTGCGAGACAGGGACCTTAAACAGGCACGAGCAGTACTTC
14	TRBV3-1	TRBJ2-7	NA	NA	CASSQNPGPYEQYF	TGTGCCAGCAGCCAAAATCCGGGACCCTACGAGCAGTACTTC
15	TRBV7-9	TRBJ2-5	NA	few	CASSLARRLGETQYF	TGTGCCAGCAGCTTAGCCCGCCGCTTGGGAGAGACCCAGTACTTC
13	TRBV12-3/TRBV12-4	TRBJ1-1	NA	NA	CASSFGTLGEAFF	TGTGCCAGCAGTTTCGGGACCCTCGGGGAAGCTTTCTTT
14	TRBV4-1	TRBJ2-4	TRBD2	NA	CASAGESSRNIQYF	TGCGCCAGCGCGGGGGAGTCGTCCAGGAACATTCAGTACTTC
15	TRBV12-3/TRBV12-4	TRBJ1-4	TRBD1	NA	CASSPRGQLNEKLFF	TGTGCCAGCAGCCCTAGGGGACAGCTTAATGAAAAACTGTTTTTT
20	TRBV7-2	TRBJ2-2	TRBD2	few	CASSLVTSGRATVINGELFF	TGTGCCAGCAGCTTAGTCACTAGCGGGAGGGCAACGGTAATCAACGGGGAGCTGTTTTTT
16	TRBV7-2	TRBJ1-3	NA	many	CASSSPPVPSGNTIYF	TGTGCCAGCAGCTCCCCCCCGGTACCCTCTGGAAACACCATATATTTT
16	TRBV3-1	TRBJ1-4	NA	NA	CASSIYRGMDFIELFF	TGTGCCAGCAGCATATACCGTGGGATGGACTTCATAGAACTGTTTTTT
13	TRBV18	TRBJ1-1	NA	few	CASSPMMDTEAFF	TGTGCCAGCTCACCAATGATGGACACTGAAGCTTTCTTT
15	TRBV20-1	TRBJ1-6	NA	many	CSARGQNVRNSPLHF	TGCAGTGCTAGAGGACAGAACGTGAGGAATTCACCCCTCCACTTT
13	TRBV7-9	TRBJ1-6	NA	NA	CASSSDSFSPLHF	TGTGCCAGCAGCTCGGACAGTTTTTCACCCCTCCACTTT
12	TRBV10-3	TRBJ1-1	NA	NA	CAIKNKNTEAFF	TGTGCCATCAAGAACAAGAACACTGAAGCTTTCTTT
14	TRBV28	TRBJ1-2	TRBD1	many	CASSWTGGNYGYTF	TGTGCCAGCAGTTGGACAGGGGGCAACTATGGCTACACCTTC
12	TRBV5-5	TRBJ2-1	NA	many	CASSFIGNEQFF	TGTGCCAGCAGCTTTATAGGGAATGAGCAGTTCTTC
16	TRBV11-2	TRBJ2-5	TRBD2	many	CASSPPAGVGQETQYF	TGTGCCAGCAGCCCTCCCGCGGGAGTGGGACAAGAGACCCAGTACTTC
13	TRBV6-5	TRBJ1-2	NA	many	CASSLLPAMGYTF	TGTGCCAGCAGCCTGTTGCCGGCTATGGGCTACACCTTC
13	TRBV5-1	TRBJ2-3	TRBD1	NA	CASSEWTGGVQYF	TGCGCCAGCAGCGAGTGGACAGGGGGTGTGCAGTATTTT
15	TRBV20-1	TRBJ1-6	TRBD1	NA	CSAPIRDRGRSPLHF	TGCAGTGCCCCTATCCGGGACAGGGGGCGATCACCCCTCCACTTT
16	TRBV12-3/TRBV12-4	TRBJ1-2	NA	few	CASTLSGGGASYGYTF	TGTGCCAGCACCCTGAGCGGCGGGGGGGCGAGCTATGGCTACACCTTC
16	TRBV20-1	TRBJ2-3	TRBD2	NA	CSARAFIAGEPDTQYF	TGCAGTGCTCGGGCATTCATAGCGGGAGAGCCCGATACGCAGTATTTT
15	TRBV4-2	TRBJ1-5	NA	many	CASSQDRDNYQPQHF	TGTGCCAGCAGCCAAGACCGGGACAATTATCAGCCCCAGCATTTT
15	TRBV28	TRBJ2-3	TRBD2	many	CASSLGGRARDTQYF	TGTGCCAGCAGTTTAGGCGGGAGGGCCCGAGATACGCAGTATTTT
14	TRBV5-1	TRBJ2-3	NA	few	CASSLNVVADTQYF	TGCGCCAGCAGCTTAAACGTCGTCGCAGATACGCAGTATTTT
15	TRBV4-1	TRBJ1-4	NA	NA	CASSQEWQPNEKLFF	TGCGCCAGCAGCCAAGAGTGGCAGCCTAATGAAAAACTGTTTTTT
13	TRBV7-2	TRBJ1-5	NA	many	CASSAGRDQPQHF	TGTGCCAGCAGCGCCGGCCGAGATCAGCCCCAGCATTTT
12	TRBV29-1	TRBJ2-1	NA	many	CSSRPPGNEQFF	TGCAGCTCCAGACCTCCGGGAAATGAGCAGTTCTTC
12	TRBV20-1	TRBJ1-1	NA	NA	CSARVRNTEAFF	TGCAGTGCTAGAGTTAGGAACACTGAAGCTTTCTTT
13	TRBV27	TRBJ2-3	NA	few	CASSTVGRDTQYF	TGTGCCAGCAGTACGGTGGGACGGGATACGCAGTATTTT